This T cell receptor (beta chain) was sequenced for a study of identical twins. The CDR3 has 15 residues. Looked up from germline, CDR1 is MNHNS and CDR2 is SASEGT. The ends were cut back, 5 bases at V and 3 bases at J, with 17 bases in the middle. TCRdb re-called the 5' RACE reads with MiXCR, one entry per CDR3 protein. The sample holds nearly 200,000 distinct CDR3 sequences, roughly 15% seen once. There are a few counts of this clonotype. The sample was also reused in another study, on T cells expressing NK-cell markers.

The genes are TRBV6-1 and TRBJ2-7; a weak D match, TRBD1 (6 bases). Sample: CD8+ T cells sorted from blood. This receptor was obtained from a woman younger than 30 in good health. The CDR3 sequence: CASSPRTARIYEQYF. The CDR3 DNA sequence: TGTGCCAGCAGTCCCCGGACAGCCAGAATCTACGAGCAGTACTTC.